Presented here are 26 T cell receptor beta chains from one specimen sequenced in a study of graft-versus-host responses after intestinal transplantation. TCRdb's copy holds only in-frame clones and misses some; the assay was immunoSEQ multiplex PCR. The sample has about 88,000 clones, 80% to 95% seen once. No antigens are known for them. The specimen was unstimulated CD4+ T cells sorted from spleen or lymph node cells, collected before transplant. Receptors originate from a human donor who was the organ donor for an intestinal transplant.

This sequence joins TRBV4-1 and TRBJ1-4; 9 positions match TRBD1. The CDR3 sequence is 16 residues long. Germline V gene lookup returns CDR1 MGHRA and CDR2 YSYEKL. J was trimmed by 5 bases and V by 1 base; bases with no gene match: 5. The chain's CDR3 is CASSQGDRAGNEKLFF. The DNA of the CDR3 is TGCGCCAGCAGCCAAGGGGACAGGGCAGGGAATGAAAAACTGTTTTTT.

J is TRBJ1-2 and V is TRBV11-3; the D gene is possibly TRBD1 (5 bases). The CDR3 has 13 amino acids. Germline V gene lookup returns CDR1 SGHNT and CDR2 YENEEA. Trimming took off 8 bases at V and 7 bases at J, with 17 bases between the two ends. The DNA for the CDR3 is TGTGCCAGCCGACCTCTGGGTAGGGGTGGCTACACCTTC. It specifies CASRPLGRGGYTF. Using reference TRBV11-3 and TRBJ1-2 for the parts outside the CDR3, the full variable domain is EAGVVQSPRYKIIEKKQPVAFWCNPISGHNTLYWYLQNLGQGPELLIRYENEEAVDDSQLPKDRFSAERLKGVDSTLKIQPAELGDSAVYLCASRPLGRGGYTFGSGTRLTVV.

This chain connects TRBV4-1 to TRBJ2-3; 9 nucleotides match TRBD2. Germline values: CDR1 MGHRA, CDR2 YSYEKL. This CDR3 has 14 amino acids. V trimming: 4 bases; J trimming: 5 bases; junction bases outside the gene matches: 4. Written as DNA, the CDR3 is TGCGCCAGCAGCCGTAGCGGGAGCGAAGATACGCAGTATTTT. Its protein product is CASSRSGSEDTQYF.

The CDR3 protein is CSVVAVRYETF. Written as DNA, the CDR3 is TGCAGCGTTGTGGCGGTGCGGTATGAGACCTTC. V is TRBV29-1 and J is TRBJ1-2; D unresolved. CDR1 is SQVTM and CDR2 is ANQGSEA in the germline V gene. The CDR3 is 11 amino acids. Trimming shortened V by 4 bases and J by 14 bases, and 17 bases separated the two germline ends.

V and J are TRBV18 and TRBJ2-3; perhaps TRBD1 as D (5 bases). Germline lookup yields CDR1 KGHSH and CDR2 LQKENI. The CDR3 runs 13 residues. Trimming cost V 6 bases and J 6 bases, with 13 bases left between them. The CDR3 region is CASSQQERDTQYF. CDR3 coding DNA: TGTGCCAGCTCGCAACAGGAGAGGGATACGCAGTATTTT.

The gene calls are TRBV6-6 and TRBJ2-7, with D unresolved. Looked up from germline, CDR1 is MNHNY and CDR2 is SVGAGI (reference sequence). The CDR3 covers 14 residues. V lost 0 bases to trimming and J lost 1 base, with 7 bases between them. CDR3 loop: CASSYSEWSYEQYF. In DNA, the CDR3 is TGTGCCAGCAGTTACTCCGAGTGGTCCTACGAGCAGTACTTC.

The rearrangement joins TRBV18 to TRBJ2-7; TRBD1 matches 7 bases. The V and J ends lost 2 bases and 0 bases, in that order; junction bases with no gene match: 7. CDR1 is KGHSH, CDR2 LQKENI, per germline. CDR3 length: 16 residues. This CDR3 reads CASSPRTGPNSYEQYF. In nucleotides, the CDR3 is TGTGCCAGCTCACCAAGGACAGGACCGAACTCCTACGAGCAGTACTTC.

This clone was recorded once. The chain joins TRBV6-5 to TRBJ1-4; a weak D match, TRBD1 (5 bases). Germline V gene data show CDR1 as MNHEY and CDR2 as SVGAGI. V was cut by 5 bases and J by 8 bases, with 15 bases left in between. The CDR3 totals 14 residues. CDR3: CASSTLWGGEKLFF. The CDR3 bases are TGTGCCAGCAGTACTCTCTGGGGGGGAGAAAAACTGTTTTTT.

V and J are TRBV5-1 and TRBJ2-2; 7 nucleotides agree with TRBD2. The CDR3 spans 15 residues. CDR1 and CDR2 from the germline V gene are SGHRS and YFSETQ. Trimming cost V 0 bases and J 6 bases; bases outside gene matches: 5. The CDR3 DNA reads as TGCGCCAGCAGCTTGGATCTGGGAGGGGCCGGGGAGCTGTTTTTT. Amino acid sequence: CASSLDLGGAGELFF.

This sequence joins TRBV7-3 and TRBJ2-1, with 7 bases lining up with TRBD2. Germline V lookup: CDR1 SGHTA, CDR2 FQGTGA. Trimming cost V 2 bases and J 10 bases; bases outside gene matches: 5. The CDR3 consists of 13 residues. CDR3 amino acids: CASSLGGSMEQFF. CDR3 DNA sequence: TGTGCCAGCAGCTTAGGCGGGAGTATGGAGCAGTTCTTC.

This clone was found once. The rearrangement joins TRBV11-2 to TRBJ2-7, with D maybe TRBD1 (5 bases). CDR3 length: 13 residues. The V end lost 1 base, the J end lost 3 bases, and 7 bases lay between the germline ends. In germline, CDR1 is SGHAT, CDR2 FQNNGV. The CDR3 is CASSLGQHYEQYF. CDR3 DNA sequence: TGTGCCAGCAGCTTAGGACAGCACTACGAGCAGTACTTC.

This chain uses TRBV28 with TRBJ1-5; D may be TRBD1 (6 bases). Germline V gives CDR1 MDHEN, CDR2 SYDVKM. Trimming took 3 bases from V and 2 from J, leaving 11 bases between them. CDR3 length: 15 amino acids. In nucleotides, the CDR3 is TGTGCCAGCAGTTTTACAGGGTGGGGCAATCAGCCCCAGCATTTT. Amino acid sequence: CASSFTGWGNQPQHF.

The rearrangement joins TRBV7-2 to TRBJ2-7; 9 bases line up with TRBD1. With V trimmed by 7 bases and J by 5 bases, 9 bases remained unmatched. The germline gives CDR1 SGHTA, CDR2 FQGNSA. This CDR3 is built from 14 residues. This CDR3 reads CASTPDRGFNEQYF. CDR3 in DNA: TGTGCCAGCACCCCGGACAGGGGCTTCAACGAGCAGTACTTC.

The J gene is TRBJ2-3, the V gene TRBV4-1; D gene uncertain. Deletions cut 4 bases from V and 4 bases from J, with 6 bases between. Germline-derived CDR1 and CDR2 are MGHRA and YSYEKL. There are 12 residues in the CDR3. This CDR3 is CASSPTSDTQYF. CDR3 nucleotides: TGCGCCAGCAGCCCCACATCAGATACGCAGTATTTT.

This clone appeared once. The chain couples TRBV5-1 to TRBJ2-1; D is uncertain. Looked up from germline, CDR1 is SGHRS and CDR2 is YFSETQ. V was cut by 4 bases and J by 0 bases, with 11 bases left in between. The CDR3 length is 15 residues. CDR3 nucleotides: TGCGCCAGCAGCCTAGAGTTAAGCTCCTACAATGAGCAGTTCTTC. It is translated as CASSLELSSYNEQFF.

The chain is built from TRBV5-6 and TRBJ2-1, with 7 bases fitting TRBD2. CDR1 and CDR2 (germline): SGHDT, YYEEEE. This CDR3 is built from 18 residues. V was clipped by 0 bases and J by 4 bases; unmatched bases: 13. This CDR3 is CASSLGGMGGVNYNEQFF. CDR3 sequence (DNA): TGTGCCAGCAGCTTGGGGGGTATGGGGGGGGTAAATTACAATGAGCAGTTCTTC.

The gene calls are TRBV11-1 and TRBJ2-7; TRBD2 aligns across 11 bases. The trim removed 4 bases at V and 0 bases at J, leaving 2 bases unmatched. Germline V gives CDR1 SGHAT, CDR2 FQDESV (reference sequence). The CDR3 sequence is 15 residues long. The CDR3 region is CASSSGTSGSYEQYF. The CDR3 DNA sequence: TGTGCCAGCAGCTCCGGGACTAGCGGCTCCTACGAGCAGTACTTC.

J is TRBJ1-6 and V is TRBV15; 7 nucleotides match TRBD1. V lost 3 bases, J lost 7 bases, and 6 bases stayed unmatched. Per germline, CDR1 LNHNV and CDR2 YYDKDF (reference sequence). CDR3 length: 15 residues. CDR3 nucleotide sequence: TGTGCCACCAGCAGGACAGGGAATTACAATTCACCCCTCCACTTT. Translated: CATSRTGNYNSPLHF.

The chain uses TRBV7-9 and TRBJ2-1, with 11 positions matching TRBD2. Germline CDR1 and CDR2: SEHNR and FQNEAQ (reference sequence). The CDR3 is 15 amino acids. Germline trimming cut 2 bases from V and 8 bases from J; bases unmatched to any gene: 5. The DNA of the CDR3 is TGTGCCAGCAGCTTACTAGCGGGGGGCTGGTATGAGCAGTTCTTC. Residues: CASSLLAGGWYEQFF.

This CDR3 reads CASSLAQGDYYGYTF. DNA for the CDR3: TGTGCCAGCAGCTTGGCACAGGGTGACTACTATGGCTACACCTTC. This chain uses TRBV5-5 with TRBJ1-2, with TRBD1 as a possible D gene (6 bases). CDR3 length equals 15 residues. From germline, CDR1 is SGHKS and CDR2 YYEKEE (reference sequence). The germline V and J ends were trimmed by 0 bases and 3 bases, with 12 bases remaining between them.

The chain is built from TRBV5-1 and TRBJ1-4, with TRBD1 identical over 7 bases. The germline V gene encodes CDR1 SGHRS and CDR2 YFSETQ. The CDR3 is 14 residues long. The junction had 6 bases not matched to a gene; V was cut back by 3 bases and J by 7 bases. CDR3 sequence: CASSWTGGGEKLFF. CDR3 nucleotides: TGCGCCAGCAGCTGGACAGGCGGAGGTGAAAAACTGTTTTTT.

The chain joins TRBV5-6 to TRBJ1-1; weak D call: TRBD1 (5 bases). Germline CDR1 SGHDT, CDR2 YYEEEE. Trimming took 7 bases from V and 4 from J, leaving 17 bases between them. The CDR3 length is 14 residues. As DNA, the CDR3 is TGTGCCAGCCGAGTTGTACAGGAGGGCACTGAAGCTTTCTTT. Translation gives CASRVVQEGTEAFF.

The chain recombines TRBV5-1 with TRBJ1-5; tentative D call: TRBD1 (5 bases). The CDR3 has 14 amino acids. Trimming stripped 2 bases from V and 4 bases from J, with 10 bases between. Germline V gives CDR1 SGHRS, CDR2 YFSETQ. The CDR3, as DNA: TGCGCCAGCAGCTTCAGCGGGGGGAATCAGCCCCAGCATTTT. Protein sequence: CASSFSGGNQPQHF.

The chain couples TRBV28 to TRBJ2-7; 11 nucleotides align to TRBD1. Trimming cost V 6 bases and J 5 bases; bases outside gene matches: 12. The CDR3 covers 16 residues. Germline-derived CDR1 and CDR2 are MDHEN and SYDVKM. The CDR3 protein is CASSPFLLDRGHEQYF. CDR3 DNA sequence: TGTGCCAGCAGCCCCTTCTTGTTGGACAGGGGGCACGAGCAGTACTTC.

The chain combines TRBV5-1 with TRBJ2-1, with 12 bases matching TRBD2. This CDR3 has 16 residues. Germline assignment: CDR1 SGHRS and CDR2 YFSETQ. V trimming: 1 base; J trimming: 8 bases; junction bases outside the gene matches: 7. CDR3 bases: TGCGCCAGCAGCTTGCTCCTAGCGGGGGGGCAGGATGAGCAGTTCTTC. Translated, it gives CASSLLLAGGQDEQFF. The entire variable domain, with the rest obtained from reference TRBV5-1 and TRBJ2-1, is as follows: KAGVTQTPRYLIKTRGQQVTLSCSPISGHRSVSWYQQTPGQGLQFLFEYFSETQRNKGNFPGRFSGRQFSNSRSEMNVSTLELGDSALYLCASSLLLAGGQDEQFFGPGTRLTVL.

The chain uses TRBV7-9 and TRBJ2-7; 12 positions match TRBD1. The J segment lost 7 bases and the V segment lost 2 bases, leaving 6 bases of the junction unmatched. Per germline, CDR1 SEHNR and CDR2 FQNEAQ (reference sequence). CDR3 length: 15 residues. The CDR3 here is CASSLLGTGGFEQYF. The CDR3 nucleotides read TGTGCCAGCAGCTTACTCGGGACAGGGGGCTTTGAGCAGTACTTC. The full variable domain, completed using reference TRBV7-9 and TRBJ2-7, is DTGVSQNPRHKITKRGQNVTFRCDPISEHNRLYWYRQTLGQGPEFLTYFQNEAQLEKSRLLSDRFSAERPKGSFSTLEIQRTEQGDSAMYLCASSLLGTGGFEQYFGPGTRLTVT.